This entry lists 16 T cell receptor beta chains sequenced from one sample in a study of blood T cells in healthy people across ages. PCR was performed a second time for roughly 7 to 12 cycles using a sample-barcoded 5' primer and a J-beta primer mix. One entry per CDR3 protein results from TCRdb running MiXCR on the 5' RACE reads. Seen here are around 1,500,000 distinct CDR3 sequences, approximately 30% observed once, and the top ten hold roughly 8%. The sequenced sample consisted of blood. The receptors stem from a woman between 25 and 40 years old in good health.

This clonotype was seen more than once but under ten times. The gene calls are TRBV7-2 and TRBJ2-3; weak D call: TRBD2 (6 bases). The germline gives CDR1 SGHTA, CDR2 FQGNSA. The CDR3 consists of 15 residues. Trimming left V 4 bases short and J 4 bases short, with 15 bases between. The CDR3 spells CASSSPGLPSDTQYF. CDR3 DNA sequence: TGTGCCAGCAGCTCACCGGGACTCCCTTCAGATACGCAGTATTTT.

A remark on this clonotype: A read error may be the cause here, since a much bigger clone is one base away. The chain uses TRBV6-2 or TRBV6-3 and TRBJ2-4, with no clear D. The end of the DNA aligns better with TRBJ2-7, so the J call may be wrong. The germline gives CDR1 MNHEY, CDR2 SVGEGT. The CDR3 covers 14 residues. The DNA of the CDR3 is TGTGCCAGCAGTCTTAACGGAAATGCCTACGAGCAGTACTTC. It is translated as CASSLNGNAYEQYF.

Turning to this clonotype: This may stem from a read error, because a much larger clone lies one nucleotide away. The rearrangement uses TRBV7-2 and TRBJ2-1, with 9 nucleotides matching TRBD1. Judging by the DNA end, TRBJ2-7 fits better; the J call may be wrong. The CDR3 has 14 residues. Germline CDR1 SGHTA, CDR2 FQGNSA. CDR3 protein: CASSRPDRGNEQYF. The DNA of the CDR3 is TGTGCCAGCAGCCGCCCGGACAGGGGTAATGAGCAGTACTTC.

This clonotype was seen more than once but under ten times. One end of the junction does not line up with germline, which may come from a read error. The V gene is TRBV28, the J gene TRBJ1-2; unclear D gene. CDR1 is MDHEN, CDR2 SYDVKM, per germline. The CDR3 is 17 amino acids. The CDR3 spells CAGSFSGVRTSLYGYTF. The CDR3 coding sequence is TGTGCCGGCAGTTTCTCCGGGGTTCGAACCTCCCTTTATGGCTACACCTTC.

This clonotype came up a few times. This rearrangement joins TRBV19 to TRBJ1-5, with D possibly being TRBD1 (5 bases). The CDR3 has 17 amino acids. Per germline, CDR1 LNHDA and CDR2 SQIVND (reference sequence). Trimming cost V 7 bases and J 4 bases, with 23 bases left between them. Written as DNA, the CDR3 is TGTGCCAGTAACCCCACCGGGACTCGGTATATTAATCAGCCCCAGCATTTT. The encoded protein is CASNPTGTRYINQPQHF.

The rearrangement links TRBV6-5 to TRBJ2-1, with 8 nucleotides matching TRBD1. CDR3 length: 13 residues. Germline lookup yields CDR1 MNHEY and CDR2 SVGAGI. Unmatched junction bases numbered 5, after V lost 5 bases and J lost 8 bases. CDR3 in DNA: TGTGCCAGCAGTACAGGGGGTTTTTATGAGCAGTTCTTC. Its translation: CASSTGGFYEQFF.

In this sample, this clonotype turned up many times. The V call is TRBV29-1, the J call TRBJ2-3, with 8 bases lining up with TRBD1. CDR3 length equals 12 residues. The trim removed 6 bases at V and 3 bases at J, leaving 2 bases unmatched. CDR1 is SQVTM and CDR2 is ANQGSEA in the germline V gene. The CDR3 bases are TGCAGCGTACGGACAGGGACAGATACGCAGTATTTT. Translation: CSVRTGTDTQYF.

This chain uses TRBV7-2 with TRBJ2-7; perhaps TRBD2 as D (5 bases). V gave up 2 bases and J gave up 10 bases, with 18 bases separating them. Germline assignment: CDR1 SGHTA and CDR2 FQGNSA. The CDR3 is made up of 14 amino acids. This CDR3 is CASSLPPGYATQYF. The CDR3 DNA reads TGTGCCAGCAGCTTACCCCCGGGATACGCAACCCAGTACTTC.

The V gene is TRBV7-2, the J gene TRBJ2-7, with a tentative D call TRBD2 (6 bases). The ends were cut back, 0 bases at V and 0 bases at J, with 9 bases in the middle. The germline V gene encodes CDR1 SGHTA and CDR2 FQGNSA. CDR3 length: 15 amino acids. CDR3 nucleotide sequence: TGTGCCAGCAGCTTAGCGGAGACTAGCTCCTACGAGCAGTACTTC. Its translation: CASSLAETSSYEQYF.

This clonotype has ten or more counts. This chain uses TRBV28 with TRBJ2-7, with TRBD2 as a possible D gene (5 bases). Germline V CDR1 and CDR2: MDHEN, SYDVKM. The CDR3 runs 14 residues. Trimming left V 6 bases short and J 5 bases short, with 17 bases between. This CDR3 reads CASRPAGLAHEQYF. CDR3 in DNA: TGTGCCAGCAGACCAGCCGGGCTAGCCCACGAGCAGTACTTC. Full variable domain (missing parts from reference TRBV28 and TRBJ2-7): DVKVTQSSRYLVKRTGEKVFLECVQDMDHENMFWYRQDPGLGLRLIYFSYDVKMKEKGDIPEGYSVSREKKERFSLILESASTNQTSMYLCASRPAGLAHEQYFGPGTRLTVT.

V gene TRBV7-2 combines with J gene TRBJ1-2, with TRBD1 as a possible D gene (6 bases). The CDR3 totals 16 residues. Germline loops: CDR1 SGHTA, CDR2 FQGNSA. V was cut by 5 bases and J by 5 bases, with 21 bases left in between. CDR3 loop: CASSPSRQVKPYGYTF. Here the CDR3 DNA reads TGTGCCAGCAGCCCGAGTAGACAGGTGAAACCATATGGCTACACCTTC.

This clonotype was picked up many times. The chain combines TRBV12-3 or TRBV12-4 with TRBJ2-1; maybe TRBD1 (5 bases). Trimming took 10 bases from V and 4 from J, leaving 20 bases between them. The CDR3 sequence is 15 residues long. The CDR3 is CATLRRGNRYNEQFF. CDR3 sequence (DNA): TGTGCCACCCTCCGTAGGGGCAATAGATACAATGAGCAGTTCTTC.

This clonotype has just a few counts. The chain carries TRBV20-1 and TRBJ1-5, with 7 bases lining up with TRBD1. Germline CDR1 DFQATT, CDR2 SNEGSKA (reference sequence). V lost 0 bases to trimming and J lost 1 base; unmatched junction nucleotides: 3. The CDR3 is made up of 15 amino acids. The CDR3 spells CSARDTGVSNQPQHF. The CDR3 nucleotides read TGCAGTGCTAGAGATACAGGGGTGAGCAATCAGCCCCAGCATTTT.

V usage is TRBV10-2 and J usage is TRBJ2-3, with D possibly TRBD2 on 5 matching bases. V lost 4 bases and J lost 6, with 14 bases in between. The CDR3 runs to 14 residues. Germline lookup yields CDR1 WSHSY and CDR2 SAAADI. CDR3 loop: CASSGRNLQDTQYF. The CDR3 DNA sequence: TGCGCCAGCAGTGGGAGGAACCTCCAGGATACGCAGTATTTT.

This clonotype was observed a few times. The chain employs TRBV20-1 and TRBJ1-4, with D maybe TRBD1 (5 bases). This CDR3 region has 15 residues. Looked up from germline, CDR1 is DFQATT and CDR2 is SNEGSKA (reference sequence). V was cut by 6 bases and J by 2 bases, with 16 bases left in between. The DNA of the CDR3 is TGCAGTGCCGCGGGGGGGTTTAAGACTAATGAAAAACTGTTTTTT. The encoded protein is CSAAGGFKTNEKLFF.

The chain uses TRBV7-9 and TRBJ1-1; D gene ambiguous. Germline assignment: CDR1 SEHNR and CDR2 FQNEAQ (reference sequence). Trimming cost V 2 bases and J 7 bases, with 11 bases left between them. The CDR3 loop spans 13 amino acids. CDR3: CASSLTGMHEAFF. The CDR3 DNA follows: TGTGCCAGCAGCTTAACGGGGATGCATGAAGCTTTCTTT.